A single sample gave rise to the 19 T cell receptor beta chains below, sequenced in a study of regulatory T cells in long-lasting Graves disease. The time point denotes: newly diagnosed GD, antithyroid drugs for less than 3 months. From PBMCs, RNA was extracted and then used to make the TCR library. iRepertoire HTBI primers and Arm-PCR of CDR3 regions built TCR beta libraries. From the multiplex PCR reads, TCRdb called clonotypes with MiXCR, one entry per CDR3 protein. Among 360,000 or so distinct CDR3 sequences listed, roughly 15% were seen once. This sample was shared with a second study, whose subject was T cells in Graves' hyperthyroidism and ophthalmopathy.

Material: peripheral blood mononuclear cells (PBMCs), obtained at new diagnosis, from a patient treated with antithyroid drugs. The receptors derive from a woman aged 18-29 years with Graves disease.

The chain carries TRBV7-9 and TRBJ1-2; 10 nucleotides align to TRBD1. The V gene's germline CDR1 is SEHNR and CDR2 FQNEAQ (reference sequence). This CDR3 has 13 residues. The V and J ends lost 5 bases and 6 bases, in that order; junction bases with no gene match: 3. CDR3 sequence reads: CASSNDRGHGYTF. The DNA of the CDR3 is TGTGCCAGCAGCAACGACAGGGGGCATGGCTACACCTTC.

This chain links TRBV11-2 with TRBJ2-5; the D gene could be TRBD1 or TRBD2 (6 bases each). Germline V gene lookup returns CDR1 SGHAT and CDR2 FQNNGV. Trimming cost V 1 base and J 4 bases, with 13 bases left between them. The CDR3 extends over 15 amino acids. The CDR3 sequence is CASSLVGGPIETQYF. The CDR3, as DNA: TGTGCCAGCAGCTTAGTTGGGGGGCCGATAGAGACCCAGTACTTC.

The gene calls are TRBV19 and TRBJ1-2, with 7 bases lining up with TRBD1. This CDR3 has 15 residues. The germline V gene encodes CDR1 LNHDA and CDR2 SQIVND (reference sequence). The J segment lost 3 bases and the V segment lost 4 bases, leaving 8 bases of the junction unmatched. The CDR3 here is CASSTPGQLYYGYTF. CDR3 nucleotide sequence: TGTGCCAGTAGTACCCCGGGACAGCTATACTATGGCTACACCTTC.

This clonotype has more than one count but fewer than ten. This chain joins TRBV11-3 and TRBJ2-2; D remains ambiguous. This CDR3 has 12 residues. V was clipped by 2 bases and J by 7 bases, with 5 bases between them. The V gene's germline CDR1 is SGHNT and CDR2 YENEEA. DNA for the CDR3: TGTGCCAGCAGCTTATTTAGCGGGGAGCTGTTTTTT. It translates to CASSLFSGELFF.

This clonotype was picked up many times. This chain joins TRBV29-1 and TRBJ1-4, with a weak D call TRBD1 (5 bases). CDR3 length: 15 residues. Trimming stripped 0 bases from V and 4 bases from J, with 12 bases between. Per the germline V gene, CDR1 is SQVTM and CDR2 is ANQGSEA. CDR3 sequence reads: CSVEDFGTVNEKLFF. The CDR3 DNA is TGCAGCGTTGAAGATTTTGGGACCGTTAATGAAAAACTGTTTTTT.

At least ten counts were recorded for this clonotype. The chain employs TRBV3-1 and TRBJ2-7, with TRBD1 matching 7 bases. The CDR3 sequence is 15 residues long. Per the germline V gene, CDR1 is LGHDT and CDR2 is YNNKEL (reference sequence). The V and J ends lost 5 bases and 2 bases, in that order; junction bases with no gene match: 9. This CDR3 is CASSVRQGSAYEQYF. CDR3 DNA sequence: TGTGCCAGCAGCGTCCGACAGGGATCAGCCTACGAGCAGTACTTC.

This clonotype was seen only a few times. The rearrangement links TRBV6-1 to TRBJ1-1; 7 bases agree with TRBD1. The germline V gene encodes CDR1 MNHNS and CDR2 SASEGT. The CDR3 runs to 14 residues. J was trimmed by 6 bases and V by 5 bases; bases with no gene match: 9. The CDR3 loop is CASSHERGLAEAFF. The CDR3 coding sequence is TGTGCCAGCAGTCATGAAAGGGGGCTAGCTGAAGCTTTCTTT.

The V and J genes are TRBV20-1 and TRBJ2-1, with D tentatively TRBD1 or TRBD2 (5 bases each). This CDR3 has 13 residues. With 4 bases removed from V and 10 bases from J, the gap between germline ends came to 17 bases. Germline V CDR1 and CDR2: DFQATT, SNEGSKA (reference sequence). The CDR3 nucleotides read TGCAGTGCTACCGGGACCACAACTGGAGAGCAGTTCTTC. This encodes CSATGTTTGEQFF.

The CDR3 region has the DNA TGCAGCGTTGGCCGGGACTCCTCCTACAATGAGCAGTTCTTC. Its translation: CSVGRDSSYNEQFF. The genes are TRBV29-1 and TRBJ2-1; TRBD2 is a possible D gene (6 bases). CDR3 length equals 14 residues. Germline values: CDR1 SQVTM, CDR2 ANQGSEA. V lost 4 bases and J 0 bases, leaving 10 bases between the germline ends.

This clonotype occurred many times. The chain has TRBV6-2 or TRBV6-3 and TRBJ1-1, with 8 bases that match TRBD1. V lost 0 bases, J lost 4 bases, and 7 bases stayed unmatched. The germline V gene encodes CDR1 MNHEY and CDR2 SVGEGT. This CDR3 is built from 16 residues. CDR3 sequence (DNA): TGTGCCAGCAGTTACTCGGCAGGGGGCGGTCCCACTGAAGCTTTCTTT. This sequence encodes CASSYSAGGGPTEAFF.

This clonotype turned up a few times. The genes are TRBV30 and TRBJ1-6, with TRBD1 identical over 9 bases. This CDR3 region has 13 residues. V dropped 5 bases and J dropped 7; count of bases not matched to a gene: 3. The V gene's germline CDR1 is GTSNPN and CDR2 SVGIG (reference sequence). CDR3 in DNA: TGTGCCTGGGCGGGACAGGGAAATTCACCCCTCCACTTT. Translating it yields CAWAGQGNSPLHF. Full variable domain (remainder filled in from reference TRBV30 and TRBJ1-6): SQTIHQWPATLVQPVGSPLSLECTVEGTSNPNLYWYRQAAGRGLQLLFYSVGIGQISSEVPQNLSASRPQDRQFILSSKKLLLSDSGFYLCAWAGQGNSPLHFGNGTRLTVT.

The sample holds a few counts of this clonotype. This chain connects TRBV3-1 to TRBJ2-7; D unclear. V lost 6 bases and J 0 bases, leaving 6 bases between the germline ends. Germline V CDR1 and CDR2: LGHDT, YNNKEL (reference sequence). CDR3 length: 12 amino acids. CDR3 residues: CASSAGSYEQYF. The CDR3 bases are TGTGCCAGCAGTGCAGGCTCCTACGAGCAGTACTTC.

This clonotype was picked up a small number of times. The chain uses TRBV29-1 and TRBJ2-2, with D possibly TRBD2 on 6 matching bases. This CDR3 comprises 17 residues. Trimming removed 6 bases at V and 6 bases at J, with 26 bases between. Germline V lookup: CDR1 SQVTM, CDR2 ANQGSEA. The CDR3 sequence: CSVRNQNGPGDSGELFF. The CDR3, as DNA: TGCAGCGTGCGGAACCAGAATGGCCCGGGAGACTCCGGGGAGCTGTTTTTT.

This clonotype was seen ten or more times. The V call is TRBV11-2, the J call TRBJ2-3; 9 bases are a match to TRBD2. In germline, CDR1 is SGHAT, CDR2 FQNNGV. This CDR3 has 16 residues. Losses at the gene ends were 3 bases for V and 6 bases for J; bases not matched to a gene: 10. CDR3 sequence reads: CASSFAGGKGGDTQYF. CDR3 coding DNA: TGTGCCAGCAGCTTCGCGGGAGGGAAAGGAGGGGATACGCAGTATTTT.

This clonotype was found a few times. The CDR3 here is CASSVRTETNYGYTF. The CDR3 region has the DNA TGTGCCAGCAGCGTCCGGACAGAGACTAACTATGGCTACACCTTC. V is TRBV9 and J is TRBJ1-2, with D possibly TRBD1 on 6 matching bases. The CDR3 length is 15 residues. V was trimmed by 2 bases and J by 0 bases, leaving 11 bases between them. CDR1 SGDLS and CDR2 YYNGEE come from the germline V gene.

Only one count was recorded for this clonotype. The junction does not match germline at one end; this may be a read error. The chain employs TRBV11-3 and TRBJ2-7; tentatively, D is TRBD1 (5 bases). The CDR3 extends over 15 amino acids. Germline values: CDR1 SGHNT, CDR2 YENEEA. The CDR3 nucleotides are TGTGCCAGCAGCTTAGTAGCAGGACACAGCTACGAGCGGTACTTC. Residues: CASSLVAGHSYERYF.

This clonotype was seen a handful of times. The CDR3 here is CASSLSGTTSEQYF. The CDR3, as DNA: TGTGCCAGCAGTCTGTCCGGGACAACTTCTGAGCAGTACTTC. This chain links TRBV27 with TRBJ2-7; TRBD1 might be the D (6 bases). V lost 5 bases to trimming and J lost 7 bases, with 18 bases between them. CDR3 length: 14 amino acids. Germline V gives CDR1 MNHEY, CDR2 SMNVEV (reference sequence).

V usage is TRBV5-1 and J usage is TRBJ2-7; 15 bases fit TRBD2. V gave up 3 bases and J gave up 0 bases; unmatched junction bases: 1. The CDR3 has 16 residues. CDR1 is SGHRS, CDR2 YFSETQ, per germline. The chain's CDR3 is CASSWGLAGGSYEQYF. The CDR3 coding sequence is TGCGCCAGCAGCTGGGGACTAGCGGGGGGCTCCTACGAGCAGTACTTC.

This clonotype was seen at least ten times. This chain uses TRBV30 with TRBJ1-2; D remains ambiguous. Germline V gene sequence: CDR1 GTSNPN, CDR2 SVGIG (reference sequence). V shed 2 bases and J shed 4 bases, with 8 bases lying between them. The length of the CDR3 is 12 residues. CDR3 sequence reads: CAWSPPGYGYTF. CDR3 DNA: TGTGCCTGGAGTCCTCCGGGCTATGGCTACACCTTC.